In this sample, the clone carrying this T cell receptor (beta chain) turned up once. Sample treatment: 19 received Ad26.COV2.S at low or high dose, single or two shots; roughly five received placebo; per-sample allocation not given. The samples were gathered on day 63 after the first injection of vaccine or placebo. This sample stems from a study of Ad26.COV2.S vaccination and SARS-CoV-2 variants. Looking at the study overall: Ad26.COV2.S given intramuscularly, once or twice 56 days apart.

Germline lookup yields CDR1 MNHEY and CDR2 SVGAGI. With 6 bases clipped from V and 0 bases from J, the junction kept 7 bases outside the gene matches. The CDR3 is made up of 15 amino acids. Measured with immunoSEQ multiplex PCR; TCRdb has only the in-frame clones, and not every one. The data show 350,000 to 450,000 clones, 75% to 90% seen once. This clonotype originated in a person aged 18-60 years who received the Ad26.COV2.S COVID-19 vaccine or a placebo. This chain connects TRBV6-5 to TRBJ2-7, with 8 bases matching TRBD1. The specimen comprised peripheral blood, sampled in a trial of Ad26.COV2.S vaccine versus placebo. The CDR3 coding sequence is TGTGCCAGCAGGCACCGGGACAGGAGCTCCTACGAGCAGTACTTC. This gives the protein CASRHRDRSSYEQYF.